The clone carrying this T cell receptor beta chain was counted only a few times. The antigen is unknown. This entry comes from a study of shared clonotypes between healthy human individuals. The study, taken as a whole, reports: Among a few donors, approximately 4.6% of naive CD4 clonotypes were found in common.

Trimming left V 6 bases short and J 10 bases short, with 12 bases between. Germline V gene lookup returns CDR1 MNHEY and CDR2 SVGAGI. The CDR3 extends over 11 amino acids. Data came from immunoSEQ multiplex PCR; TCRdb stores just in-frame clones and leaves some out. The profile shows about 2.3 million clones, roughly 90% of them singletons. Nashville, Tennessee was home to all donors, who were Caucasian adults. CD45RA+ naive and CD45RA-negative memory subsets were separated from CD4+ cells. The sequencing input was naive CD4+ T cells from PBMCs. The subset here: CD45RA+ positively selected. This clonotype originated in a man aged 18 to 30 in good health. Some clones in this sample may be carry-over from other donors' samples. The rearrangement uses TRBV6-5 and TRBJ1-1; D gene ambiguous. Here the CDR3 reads CASSGPLGAFF. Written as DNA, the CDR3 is TGTGCCAGCAGCGGACCCCTCGGAGCTTTCTTT.